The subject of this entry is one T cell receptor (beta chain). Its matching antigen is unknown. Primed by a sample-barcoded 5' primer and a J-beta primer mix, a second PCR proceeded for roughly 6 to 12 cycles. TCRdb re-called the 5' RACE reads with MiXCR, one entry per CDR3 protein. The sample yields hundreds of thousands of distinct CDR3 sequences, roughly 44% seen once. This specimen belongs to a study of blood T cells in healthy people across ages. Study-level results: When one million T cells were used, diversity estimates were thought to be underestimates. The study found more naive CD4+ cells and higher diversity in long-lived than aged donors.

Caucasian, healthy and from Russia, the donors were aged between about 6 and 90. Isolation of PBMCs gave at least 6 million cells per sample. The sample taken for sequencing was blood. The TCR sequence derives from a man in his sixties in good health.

CDR3 DNA sequence: TGCGCCAGCAGCGAAGCGGGGGCCGAGCAGTACTTC. Translated: CASSEAGAEQYF. The chain carries TRBV4-1 and TRBJ2-7; 8 positions match TRBD2. There are 12 residues in the CDR3. V trimming: 5 bases; J trimming: 6 bases; junction bases outside the gene matches: 3. The germline V gene encodes CDR1 MGHRA and CDR2 YSYEKL.